This T cell receptor beta chain derives from a study of T cell changes during pregnancy in multiple sclerosis. Produced via immunoSEQ multiplex PCR; TCRdb's table is partial and in-frame only. The table includes fewer than 85,000 clones, 93% detected once. This receptor was taken from a female donor with multiple sclerosis, enrolled in a pregnancy study. Sample: peripheral blood, taken in the second trimester of pregnancy.

CDR3 coding DNA: TGTGCCAGCAGCTTGTGGGCCCCTAATGAAAAACTGTTTTTT. Translation gives CASSLWAPNEKLFF. The chain uses TRBV5-4 and TRBJ1-4; no firm D call. Deletions cut 1 base from V and 3 bases from J, with 7 bases between. The CDR3 length is 14 residues. The germline V gene encodes CDR1 SGHNT and CDR2 YYREEE (reference sequence).